These 24 T cell receptor beta chains share one sample of origin, sequenced in a study of blood T cells in healthy people across ages. A sample-barcoded 5' primer and a J-beta primer mix were used in a second PCR of roughly 7 to 11 cycles. Via MiXCR, TCRdb re-called the 5' RACE reads, giving one row per CDR3 protein. The sample includes roughly 650,000 distinct CDR3 sequences, approximately 31% of them seen just once. Sequencing was performed on blood. Source of these receptors: a woman older than 75 in good health.

This clonotype was counted ten times or more. V usage is TRBV5-6 and J usage is TRBJ2-3; tentatively, D is TRBD2 (6 bases). CDR3 length equals 16 residues. Per the germline V gene, CDR1 is SGHDT and CDR2 is YYEEEE. Trimming took 1 base from V and 2 from J, leaving 14 bases between them. The CDR3 nucleotides read TGTGCCAGCAGCTTGCGAATAGCGGATGACACAGATACGCAGTATTTT. Residues: CASSLRIADDTDTQYF.

The gene calls are TRBV5-1 and TRBJ2-4, with 8 positions matching TRBD2. CDR1 SGHRS and CDR2 YFSETQ come from the germline V gene. The CDR3 has 15 residues. The ends lost 4 bases at V and 0 bases at J; junction bases unmatched: 3. The DNA for the CDR3 is TGCGCCAGCAGCCCTAGCGGGTTAGCCAAAAACATTCAGTACTTC. It translates to CASSPSGLAKNIQYF.

This clonotype was seen more than once but under ten times. This chain uses TRBV6-5 with TRBJ1-1, with D hard to call. This CDR3 has 17 residues. V dropped 0 bases and J dropped 4 bases, with 18 bases sitting between them. The V gene's germline CDR1 is MNHEY and CDR2 SVGAGI. The CDR3 protein is CASSYSRGLVGTTEAFF. DNA of the CDR3: TGTGCCAGCAGTTACTCGAGAGGCCTAGTCGGAACCACTGAAGCTTTCTTT.

Many counts were recorded for this clonotype. The rearrangement links TRBV6-1 to TRBJ2-5; D is possibly TRBD1 (5 bases). V was pared by 6 bases and J by 5 bases, with 10 bases between. This CDR3 spans 12 amino acids. Germline loops: CDR1 MNHNS, CDR2 SASEGT. The chain's CDR3 is CASRGDRETQYF. In DNA, the CDR3 is TGTGCCAGCAGAGGGGATCGGGAGACCCAGTACTTC.

This clonotype has just a few counts. This chain joins TRBV12-3 or TRBV12-4 and TRBJ1-1, with no clear D. V was cut by 5 bases and J by 5 bases, with 18 bases left in between. This CDR3 is built from 15 residues. CDR3 loop: CASSDTGRGGTEAFF. CDR3 bases: TGTGCCAGCAGTGACACCGGGCGGGGAGGGACTGAAGCTTTCTTT.

This clonotype was recorded many times. The V and J genes are TRBV4-3 and TRBJ2-3, with D possibly being TRBD1 (6 bases). Trimming pared 0 bases from V and 0 bases from J, leaving 7 bases between. The CDR3 loop spans 15 amino acids. CDR1 is LGHNA and CDR2 is YSLEER in the germline V gene. The CDR3 here is CASSQEGGSTDTQYF. The CDR3 region has the DNA TGCGCCAGCAGCCAAGAAGGGGGTAGCACAGATACGCAGTATTTT.

The CDR3 nucleotides read TGTGCCAGCCTACAGGGGACGAGGCCCCTTAGTGAGCAGTTCTTC. Protein product: CASLQGTRPLSEQFF. The chain employs TRBV18 and TRBJ2-1; TRBD1 aligns across 7 bases. This CDR3 comprises 15 residues. Germline CDR1 is KGHSH and CDR2 is LQKENI. V was clipped by 8 bases and J by 9 bases; unmatched bases: 16.

This clonotype was found many times. V gene TRBV5-6 combines with J gene TRBJ2-1; TRBD1 might be the D (5 bases). V was trimmed by 4 bases and J by 0 bases, leaving 17 bases between them. This CDR3 comprises 17 residues. Germline V CDR1 and CDR2: SGHDT, YYEEEE. The CDR3 sequence is CASSPQLTENSYNEQFF. Here the CDR3 DNA reads TGTGCCAGCAGCCCGCAATTGACAGAAAACTCCTACAATGAGCAGTTCTTC.

This clonotype was recorded only once. This sequence joins TRBV5-1 and TRBJ2-1; D possibly corresponds to TRBD1 (5 bases). Trimming took off 3 bases at V and 2 bases at J, with 12 bases between the two ends. From germline, CDR1 is SGHRS and CDR2 YFSETQ. This CDR3 is built from 15 residues. Written as DNA, the CDR3 is TGCGCCAGCAGCTCGGACATTCCTGCCTACAATGAGCAGTTCTTC. It yields the protein CASSSDIPAYNEQFF.

This clonotype was detected many times. This rearrangement joins TRBV4-3 to TRBJ1-2; 12 bases are shared with TRBD1. The junction had 5 bases not matched to a gene; V was cut back by 0 bases and J by 6 bases. Germline loops: CDR1 LGHNA, CDR2 YSLEER. The CDR3 runs 16 residues. The CDR3 nucleotides are TGCGCCAGCAGCCAAGATAGGGACAGGGGGCTTCATGGCTACACCTTC. Its translation: CASSQDRDRGLHGYTF.

In its sample, this clonotype was seen a few times. The chain links TRBV25-1 to TRBJ2-6; D is ambiguous. Germline CDR1 MGHDK, CDR2 SYGVNS. Trimming left V 0 bases short and J 4 bases short, with 4 bases between. There are 14 residues in the CDR3. The chain's CDR3 is CASSEYPGANVLTF. The CDR3 DNA follows: TGTGCCAGCAGTGAATATCCCGGGGCCAACGTCCTGACTTTC.

The rearrangement uses TRBV10-3 and TRBJ2-7, with 7 bases identical to TRBD1. V lost 10 bases, J lost 7 bases, and 13 bases stayed unmatched. Germline loops: CDR1 ENHRY, CDR2 SYGVKD. The CDR3 extends over 13 amino acids. In nucleotides, the CDR3 is TGTGCCAGCAAGGGGACAGCTGACAATGAGCAGTACTTC. Translation: CASKGTADNEQYF.

V gene TRBV13 combines with J gene TRBJ1-1, with D unresolved. Germline-derived CDR1 and CDR2 are PRHDT and FYEKMQ (reference sequence). The CDR3 has 15 amino acids. Trimming removed 5 bases from V and 1 base from J, with 14 bases in between. In nucleotides, the CDR3 is TGTGCCAGCAGCCTTCTAGTCCGTGGGAACACTGAAGCTTTCTTT. Amino acids: CASSLLVRGNTEAFF.

This clonotype has a count of ten or more. This chain links TRBV28 with TRBJ2-1, with TRBD2 matching 8 bases. With 4 bases clipped from V and 4 bases from J, the junction kept 12 bases outside the gene matches. The CDR3 extends over 17 amino acids. CDR1 MDHEN and CDR2 SYDVKM come from the germline V gene. CDR3 in DNA: TGTGCCAGCAGTTCCCTTTCCGCGCGGGGGGCTTACAATGAGCAGTTCTTC. This sequence encodes CASSSLSARGAYNEQFF.

On this clonotype: Given a much more abundant clone one base away, this may be a read error. The rearrangement joins TRBV11-2 to TRBJ1-2, with TRBD1 matching 7 bases. Germline assignment: CDR1 SGHAT and CDR2 FQNNGV. Trimming cost V 8 bases and J 9 bases; bases outside gene matches: 9. The CDR3 consists of 12 residues. The CDR3 DNA sequence: TGTGCCAGCTCAGAGGGGGCGGGATGCTACACCTTC. It translates to CASSEGAGCYTF.

This clonotype was recorded at least ten times. This chain joins TRBV5-6 and TRBJ1-2, with D unclear. The germline V gene encodes CDR1 SGHDT and CDR2 YYEEEE. The CDR3 totals 12 residues. With 0 bases removed from V and 6 bases from J, the gap between germline ends came to 6 bases. The CDR3 sequence: CASSLVADGYTF. In DNA, the CDR3 is TGTGCCAGCAGCTTGGTGGCAGATGGCTACACCTTC.

In its sample, this clonotype was seen many times. The V and J genes are TRBV12-3 or TRBV12-4 and TRBJ1-5; a possible D gene is TRBD1 (5 bases). The CDR3 is 15 amino acids. The V end lost 3 bases, the J end lost 3 bases, and 12 bases lay between the germline ends. The CDR3 protein is CASSLWDGLNQPQHF. The CDR3, as DNA: TGTGCCAGCAGTTTGTGGGACGGACTCAATCAGCCCCAGCATTTT.

This clonotype was found a few times. V is TRBV5-1 and J is TRBJ1-1; D is possibly TRBD1 (5 bases). Germline V gives CDR1 SGHRS, CDR2 YFSETQ. The CDR3 spans 14 residues. Trimming removed 4 bases at V and 1 base at J, with 11 bases between. This chain's CDR3 is CASSGRTGNTEAFF. CDR3 DNA sequence: TGCGCCAGCAGCGGCAGAACAGGGAACACTGAAGCTTTCTTT.

This clonotype is a singleton in its sample. This rearrangement joins TRBV20-1 to TRBJ2-1; maybe TRBD2 (6 bases). The CDR3 runs 16 residues. V shed 0 bases and J shed 4 bases, with 16 bases lying between them. The germline V gene encodes CDR1 DFQATT and CDR2 SNEGSKA (reference sequence). CDR3 in DNA: TGCAGTGCTAGAGATCTAAAAGTCGGGGGATACAATGAGCAGTTCTTC. Its translation: CSARDLKVGGYNEQFF.

The chain links TRBV19 to TRBJ1-1; TRBD1 might be the D (5 bases). With 8 bases removed from V and 5 bases from J, the gap between germline ends came to 15 bases. This CDR3 has 13 residues. From germline, CDR1 is LNHDA and CDR2 SQIVND (reference sequence). Written as DNA, the CDR3 is TGTGCCAGTGCGGGACGGCTGGAGACTGAAGCTTTCTTT. Its translation is CASAGRLETEAFF.

V usage is TRBV29-1 and J usage is TRBJ2-5; 8 bases map to TRBD2. The V gene end was trimmed by 3 bases and the J gene end by 1 base; junction bases not matched to a gene: 4. The germline gives CDR1 SQVTM, CDR2 ANQGSEA. CDR3 length: 14 residues. The CDR3 DNA follows: TGCAGCGTTGAGGCTAGCGGGCTCCAAGAGACCCAGTACTTC. Translation: CSVEASGLQETQYF.

This clonotype was seen ten or more times. J is TRBJ1-2 and V is TRBV7-8; a weak D match, TRBD1 (6 bases). Per germline, CDR1 SGHVS and CDR2 FQNEAQ. V was cut by 0 bases and J by 7 bases, with 15 bases left in between. This CDR3 has 15 amino acids. CDR3: CASSLALGGQSGYTF. For the CDR3, the DNA is TGTGCCAGCAGCTTAGCGCTCGGGGGGCAATCTGGCTACACCTTC. The variable domain in full, with the rest retrieved from reference TRBV7-8 and TRBJ1-2, is GAGVSQSPRYKVAKRGQDVALRCDPISGHVSLFWYQQALGQGPEFLTYFQNEAQLDKSGLPSDRFFAERPEGSVSTLKIQRTQQEDSAVYLCASSLALGGQSGYTFGSGTRLTVV.

The table lists this clonotype with a few counts. This chain uses TRBV20-1 with TRBJ2-3; 7 bases match TRBD1. Germline CDR1 is DFQATT and CDR2 is SNEGSKA (reference sequence). The CDR3 runs to 15 residues. V shed 6 bases and J 3 bases; nucleotides not matched to a gene: 12. DNA of the CDR3: TGCAGTGCCGACCGACAGGGAAGGTGGACAGATACGCAGTATTTT. This translates into CSADRQGRWTDTQYF.

This clonotype was seen many times. A much more abundant neighbour one base away suggests this may be a read error. This chain links TRBV12-3 or TRBV12-4 with TRBJ2-4; TRBD1 agrees at 10 bases. The CDR3 runs to 17 residues. V trimming: 3 bases; J trimming: 6 bases; junction bases outside the gene matches: 11. The DNA of the CDR3 is TGTGCCAGCAGTTTTCGTGGGACAGGGGAATTGGGAAACATTCAGTACTTC. Its protein is CASSFRGTGELGNIQYF.